The rows below give T cell receptor beta chains drawn from one sample of a study of regulatory T cells in long-lasting Graves disease. TCRdb ran MiXCR on the multiplex PCR reads and lists one entry per CDR3 protein. The repertoire holds hundreds of thousands of distinct CDR3 sequences, with more than 15% as singletons. The data also belong to a second study, concerning T cells in Graves' hyperthyroidism and ophthalmopathy.

The sequenced sample was peripheral blood mononuclear cells (PBMCs), obtained at new diagnosis, from a patient treated with antithyroid drugs. These receptors all stem from a man in his late teens or twenties with Graves disease. The CDR3 runs from the conserved cysteine through the conserved F or W. D genes are given only for firm matches. Expanded clones get a size class; other rows say once, few or many, or leave the size out.

>15|TRBV9|.|few|TRBJ2-1
TGTGCCAGCACCCCCGAGGGGGGGCCCTACAATGAGCAGTTCTTC
CASTPEGGPYNEQFF
>17|TRBV27|.|.|TRBJ1-1
TGTGCCAGCAGTTTGGTCGCACAAAATCAGGGTGTCACTGAAGCTTTCTTT
CASSLVAQNQGVTEAFF
>15|TRBV28|.|few|TRBJ2-2
TGTGCCAGCAGACCTCGGAGTCTCTTAACCGGGGAGCTGTTTTTT
CASRPRSLLTGELFF
>11|TRBV12-3/TRBV12-4|.|.|TRBJ1-3
TGTGCCAGCAGACGAAGAAACACCATATATTTT
CASRRRNTIYF
>12|TRBV12-3/TRBV12-4|.|.|TRBJ2-2
TGTGCCAGCAGCCCCATCCCCGGGGAGCTGTTTTTT
CASSPIPGELFF
>12|TRBV5-4|.|few|TRBJ2-3
TGTGCCAGCAGTTCCCCGGGACCATTGCAGTATTTT
CASSSPGPLQYF
>15|TRBV20-1|TRBD1|few|TRBJ1-5
TGCAGTGCCAGGGGGGGGGAGGGTGGCAATCAGCCCCAGCATTTT
CSARGGEGGNQPQHF
>13|TRBV2|TRBD1|.|TRBJ1-2
TGTGCCAGCAGCTCCGACAGGGGGAGCGGCTACACCTTC
CASSSDRGSGYTF
>12|TRBV3-1|TRBD1|many|TRBJ1-1
TGTGCCAGCAGCGGGACAGGCCTGGAAGCTTTCTTT
CASSGTGLEAFF
>13|TRBV20-1|TRBD1|many|TRBJ1-1
TGCAGTGCTCGTAGACAGGGGGCCACTGAAGCTTTCTTT
CSARRQGATEAFF
>14|TRBV2|TRBD1|many|TRBJ1-4
TGTGCCAGCAGGGCCGGGACAGCTAATGAAAAACTGTTTTTT
CASRAGTANEKLFF
>14|TRBV2|.|many|TRBJ2-7
TGTGCCAGCAGTGATCGGGGACTCCTGGGCCCCCAGTACTTC
CASSDRGLLGPQYF
>13|TRBV2|.|many|TRBJ1-6
TGTGCCAGCAAAGGGCAGGCGAATTCACCCCTCCACTTT
CASKGQANSPLHF
>11|TRBV30|.|many|TRBJ2-1
TGTGGGTTTAGGGTTTACAATGAGCAGTTCTTC
CGFRVYNEQFF
>15|TRBV20-1|.|many|TRBJ2-1
TGCAGTGCTAGTCCTCTCGGGTTAGCCTACAATGAGCAGTTCTTC
CSASPLGLAYNEQFF
>15|TRBV5-1|TRBD1|.|TRBJ1-4
TGCGCCAGCAGTTATAGCGGGACAGGGAATGAAAAACTGTTTTTT
CASSYSGTGNEKLFF
>12|TRBV11-2|TRBD2|many|TRBJ2-3
TGTGCCAGCAGCTCTAGCGGGAGTTCAGTGTATTTT
CASSSSGSSVYF
>14|TRBV28|TRBD2|.|TRBJ2-4
TGTGCCAGCAGTTTCCCCTCCGGGGGGAACATTCAGTACTTC
CASSFPSGGNIQYF
>14|TRBV28|.|few|TRBJ1-2
TGTGCCAGCAGTTTCATGGGGGGGGGCTATGGCTACACCTTC
CASSFMGGGYGYTF
>16|TRBV5-1|.|few|TRBJ2-6
TGCGCCAGCAGCCCGGGGGCCAGCTCTGGGGCCAACGTCCTGACTTTC
CASSPGASSGANVLTF
>16|TRBV27|TRBD1|.|TRBJ1-5
TGTGCCAGCAGTAAGACAGGGGAGCCGGACAATCAGCCCCAGCATTTT
CASSKTGEPDNQPQHF
>14|TRBV9|TRBD1|.|TRBJ1-3
TGTGCCAGCCAGGGACAGAGTAGTGCAAACACCATATATTTT
CASQGQSSANTIYF
>13|TRBV12-3/TRBV12-4|.|once|TRBJ2-7
TGTGCCAGCAGTTTTTCCGTCACGTACGAGCAGTACTTC
CASSFSVTYEQYF
>14|TRBV7-4|.|.|TRBJ2-4
TGTGCCAGCAGCTCCCTACAGACCAAAAACATTCAGTACTTC
CASSSLQTKNIQYF
>14|TRBV30|TRBD1|few|TRBJ1-4
TGTGCCTGGAGGGACAGGGGTTATAATGAAAAACTGTTTTTT
CAWRDRGYNEKLFF
>17|TRBV10-1|.|many|TRBJ2-7
TGCGCCAGCAGTGAGTCCCTCGGCAGGGACCGGAGTGGCGAGCAGTACTTC
CASSESLGRDRSGEQYF
>15|TRBV28|.|many|TRBJ2-7
TGTGCCAGCAGCTTAACCTCGGGGAAGAGTTACGAGCAGTACTTC
CASSLTSGKSYEQYF
>14|TRBV27|.|many|TRBJ1-2
TGTGCCAGCAGTGCTCTGGACGGTTACTATGGCTACACCTTC
CASSALDGYYGYTF
>15|TRBV6-4|TRBD2|few|TRBJ2-7
TGTGCCAGCAGGGCTAGCGGGAGTTTTTTGTACGAGCAGTACTTC
CASRASGSFLYEQYF
>14|TRBV12-3/TRBV12-4|TRBD1|many|TRBJ1-5
TGTGCCAGCAGCCTTACAGGGGGCGGTCAGCCCCAGCATTTT
CASSLTGGGQPQHF
>15|TRBV18|.|many|TRBJ2-5
TGTGCCAGCTCACCCCCTGGCGGGGACCGCGAGACCCAGTACTTC
CASSPPGGDRETQYF
>12|TRBV29-1|.|many|TRBJ2-3
TGCAGCGTTGAGTGGGGCACAGATACGCAGTATTTT
CSVEWGTDTQYF
>15|TRBV27|TRBD1|.|TRBJ1-5
TGTGCCAGCAGGATCACGGGACAGCGTAATCAGCCCCAGCATTTT
CASRITGQRNQPQHF
>13|TRBV30|TRBD1|many|TRBJ2-5
TGTGCCTGGAGTTCAGGGGGCACGGAGACCCAGTACTTC
CAWSSGGTETQYF
>13|TRBV29-1|.|many|TRBJ2-3
TGCAGCGCCTTGACGGTTCTCCGGGATACGCAGTATTTT
CSALTVLRDTQYF
>17|TRBV11-2|.|.|TRBJ2-3
TGTGCCAGCAGCTTAAATCCCCAGGGAACTAGCACAGATACGCAGTATTTT
CASSLNPQGTSTDTQYF
>15|TRBV25-1|TRBD1|.|TRBJ2-7
TGTGCCAGCAGTGGTTGGGACAGGGTTTCCTACGAGCAGTACTTC
CASSGWDRVSYEQYF
>17|TRBV5-1|.|.|TRBJ1-3
TGCGCCAGCAGCTTGGCCCCGGGACCGAACTCTGGAAACACCATATATTTT
CASSLAPGPNSGNTIYF
>14|TRBV12-3/TRBV12-4|.|many|TRBJ1-2
TGTGCCAGCAGTTTATCAGCCAGGGAGTATGGCTACACCTTC
CASSLSAREYGYTF
>15|TRBV7-6|.|many|TRBJ2-1
TGTGCCAGCAGCTTAGGAGCAGGGAGGTGGAATGAGCAGTTCTTC
CASSLGAGRWNEQFF
>12|TRBV7-9|.|few|TRBJ1-1
TGTGCCAGCAGTTCAGAGGGGCCGTGGGCTTTCTTT
CASSSEGPWAFF
>14|TRBV2|.|many|TRBJ1-1
TGTGCCAGCAGTGTTCATCCAGTGAACACTGAAGCTTTCTTT
CASSVHPVNTEAFF
>13|TRBV15|.|.|TRBJ2-5
TGTGCCACCAGCAGAGACGTGGGAGAGACCCAGTACTTC
CATSRDVGETQYF
>13|TRBV28|.|many|TRBJ1-1
TGTGCCAGCCAAATGGGGGGGACCACTGAAGCTTTCTTT
CASQMGGTTEAFF
>13|TRBV27|.|few|TRBJ2-1
TGTGCCAGCAGAATGACTAGATACAATGAGCAGTTCTTC
CASRMTRYNEQFF
>15|TRBV20-1|TRBD1|.|TRBJ1-5
TGCAGTGCTGATCAGGGGGCCTATAGCAATCAGCCCCAGCATTTT
CSADQGAYSNQPQHF
>16|TRBV27|.|.|TRBJ2-2
TGTGCCAGCAGTCCCCGGACAGCTCTAAACGTCGGGGAGCTGTTTTTT
CASSPRTALNVGELFF